This is a list of T cell receptor beta chains from one sample in a study of patients and donors after allogeneic stem cell transplantation. From the RT-PCR reads, TCRdb called clonotypes with MiXCR, one entry per CDR3 protein. The table lists 150,000 to 200,000 distinct CDR3 sequences, approximately 24% of them singletons. Sample: blood, either unsorted or a sorted T cell fraction (not recorded which). These receptors were obtained from a human donor who was either an allogeneic HSCT recipient or a stem cell or donor lymphocyte infusion donor (not recorded which). It is not recorded whose cells these are; they may come from a transplant donor. CDR3s include the opening cysteine and the closing phenylalanine or tryptophan. D genes are given only for firm matches. Clone size, where shown, is once, few, many, or a class for clones that have expanded.

d_gene	abundance	v_gene	j_gene	CDR3aa	CDR3nt
-	-	TRBV20-1	TRBJ2-7	CSAPVGGSFPYEQYF	TGCAGTGCGCCTGTCGGGGGTTCCTTTCCCTACGAGCAGTACTTC
TRBD2	-	TRBV20-1	TRBJ2-1	CSAPGGAFGSYNEQFF	TGCAGTGCTCCCGGGGGGGCCTTCGGCTCCTACAATGAGCAGTTCTTC
-	-	TRBV4-3	TRBJ2-7	CASSQVVSVTYEQYF	TGCGCCAGCAGCCAAGTCGTTTCAGTCACCTACGAGCAGTACTTC
-	few	TRBV6-5	TRBJ2-7	CASSDGLAVYEQYF	TGTGCCAGCAGTGACGGACTCGCTGTATACGAGCAGTACTTC
TRBD2	once	TRBV7-2	TRBJ2-3	CASTTSGSPPDTQYF	TGTGCCAGCACCACTAGCGGGAGCCCCCCAGATACGCAGTATTTT
-	-	TRBV7-9	TRBJ1-2	CASSLRAGTLLGYTF	TGTGCCAGCAGCTTAAGGGCCGGGACTTTGTTGGGCTACACCTTC
-	-	TRBV7-9	TRBJ2-3	CASSSTRLSTDTQYF	TGTGCCAGCAGCTCCACTAGGCTAAGCACAGATACGCAGTATTTT
-	few	TRBV11-2	TRBJ1-4	CASSPKPATDTLGKLFF	TGTGCCAGCAGCCCAAAGCCGGCCACGGATACCCTAGGAAAACTGTTTTTT
-	-	TRBV5-1	TRBJ2-1	CASSLTSYNEQFF	TGCGCCAGCAGCTTAACCTCCTACAATGAGCAGTTCTTC
TRBD1	-	TRBV6-1	TRBJ1-1	CASSGKTGGNTEAFF	TGTGCCAGCAGTGGTAAGACAGGGGGGAACACTGAAGCTTTCTTT
TRBD1	once	TRBV6-2/TRBV6-3	TRBJ1-1	CASSYPGTGGAFF	TGTGCCAGCAGTTACCCCGGGACAGGGGGAGCTTTCTTT
-	few	TRBV7-2	TRBJ1-3	CASSPIPNYSSGNTIYF	TGTGCCAGCAGCCCTATTCCAAACTACAGCTCTGGAAACACCATATATTTT
TRBD2	-	TRBV7-6	TRBJ2-3	CASSGTSVRTDTQYF	TGTGCCAGCAGCGGTACTAGCGTACGCACAGATACGCAGTATTTT
TRBD1	-	TRBV12-3/TRBV12-4	TRBJ1-4	CASSFGTGREKLFF	TGTGCCAGCAGTTTTGGGACAGGGCGTGAAAAACTGTTTTTT
TRBD2	-	TRBV5-1	TRBJ2-1	CASSFASGGNEQFF	TGCGCCAGCAGCTTCGCTAGCGGGGGGAATGAGCAGTTCTTC
TRBD2	-	TRBV20-1	TRBJ2-7	CSATLAGASYEQYF	TGCAGTGCTACGCTAGCGGGAGCTTCCTACGAGCAGTACTTC
-	many	TRBV29-1	TRBJ1-2	CSVEGGRAVNYGYTF	TGCAGCGTTGAAGGAGGCAGGGCGGTTAACTATGGCTACACCTTC
-	-	TRBV10-3	TRBJ2-7	CAISGAQSLYEQYF	TGTGCCATCAGCGGGGCCCAATCCCTCTACGAGCAGTACTTC
-	-	TRBV5-1	TRBJ2-5	CASSLAQETQYF	TGCGCCAGCAGCTTGGCACAAGAGACCCAGTACTTC
-	few	TRBV29-1	TRBJ2-3	CSVSGLQDHTQYF	TGCAGCGTCAGTGGACTGCAGGATCATACGCAGTATTTT
-	-	TRBV7-9	TRBJ2-3	CASSPRLGSSTDTQYF	TGTGCCAGCAGCCCTAGACTTGGTTCTAGCACAGATACGCAGTATTTT
-	many	TRBV12-3/TRBV12-4	TRBJ1-2	CASTKSGNYGYTF	TGTGCCAGCACCAAGAGTGGGAACTATGGCTACACCTTC
-	-	TRBV20-1	TRBJ1-2	CSAREGAMRTNYGYTF	TGCAGTGCTAGAGAGGGAGCCATGCGGACTAACTATGGCTACACCTTC
TRBD2	once	TRBV12-3/TRBV12-4	TRBJ2-1	CASSSEKLGLASYEQFF	TGTGCCAGCAGTTCCGAAAAGTTGGGACTAGCATCGTATGAGCAGTTCTTC
-	few	TRBV20-1	TRBJ1-2	CSARDRGASTEAYYGYTF	TGCAGTGCTAGAGATCGGGGGGCATCTACAGAGGCTTATTATGGCTACACCTTC
-	-	TRBV29-1	TRBJ2-2	CSVWAPGWISGELFF	TGCAGCGTTTGGGCCCCAGGCTGGATATCCGGGGAGCTGTTTTTT
-	few	TRBV4-2	TRBJ2-2	CASRSNEANTGELFF	TGTGCCAGCAGATCAAACGAGGCGAACACCGGGGAGCTGTTTTTT
-	few	TRBV5-1	TRBJ1-1	CASSLKDTEAFF	TGCGCCAGCAGCTTGAAGGACACTGAAGCTTTCTTT
TRBD1	-	TRBV27	TRBJ1-1	CASSLLGTGNEAFF	TGTGCCAGCAGTTTACTCGGGACAGGGAATGAAGCTTTCTTT
-	-	TRBV13	TRBJ1-6	CASSLWGSYNSPLHF	TGTGCCAGCAGCTTGTGGGGCTCCTATAATTCACCCCTCCACTTT
TRBD2	-	TRBV5-5	TRBJ2-1	CASSSTPTSADEQFF	TGTGCCAGCAGCTCAACTCCCACTAGCGCGGATGAGCAGTTCTTC
TRBD2	few	TRBV12-3/TRBV12-4	TRBJ2-1	CASSVPSGRGNEQFF	TGTGCCAGCTCCGTACCTAGCGGGAGGGGTAATGAGCAGTTCTTC
TRBD2	-	TRBV3-1	TRBJ2-5	CASSQWLAGGRETQYF	TGTGCCAGCAGCCAATGGCTAGCGGGAGGCCGGGAGACCCAGTACTTC
-	-	TRBV5-1	TRBJ2-5	CASSLFTGLQETQYF	TGCGCCAGCAGCTTGTTTACAGGACTCCAAGAGACCCAGTACTTC
-	few	TRBV5-5	TRBJ1-1	CASSSLQLMNTEAFF	TGTGCCAGCAGCTCCCTCCAGCTCATGAACACTGAAGCTTTCTTT
-	few	TRBV5-1	TRBJ2-7	CASSNRERGSYEQYF	TGCGCCAGCAGCAACAGGGAACGGGGCTCCTACGAGCAGTACTTC
-	-	TRBV7-9	TRBJ1-6	CASSPPPGSSYNSPLHF	TGTGCCAGCAGCCCACCCCCCGGGAGCTCCTATAATTCACCCCTCCACTTT
-	-	TRBV19	TRBJ1-1	CASSRSNTEAFF	TGTGCCAGTAGTCGCTCGAACACTGAAGCTTTCTTT
-	-	TRBV5-1	TRBJ2-1	CASSFEDRIYNEQFF	TGCGCCAGCAGCTTCGAGGACCGAATCTACAATGAGCAGTTCTTC
TRBD1	many	TRBV20-1	TRBJ1-1	CSASPPGQLNTEAFF	TGCAGTGCTTCTCCTCCGGGACAGCTGAACACTGAAGCTTTCTTT
-	few	TRBV15	TRBJ1-5	CATSRDRWQPQHF	TGTGCCACCAGCAGAGATAGGTGGCAGCCCCAGCATTTT
TRBD1	few	TRBV7-9	TRBJ1-1	CASRNAGGTEAFF	TGTGCCAGCAGGAACGCAGGGGGAACTGAAGCTTTCTTT
TRBD2	-	TRBV5-1	TRBJ2-1	CASSQGTSGYNEQFF	TGCGCCAGCAGCCAAGGGACTAGCGGATACAATGAGCAGTTCTTC
-	-	TRBV20-1	TRBJ2-7	CSARGAYEQYF	TGCAGTGCTAGAGGCGCCTACGAGCAGTACTTC